This TCR beta chain is drawn from a study of T cell repertoires in cytomegalovirus infection. CDR3 length: 11 residues. Germline values: CDR1 MGHDK, CDR2 SYGVNS. V was shortened by 3 bases and J by 4 bases, with 3 bases between the two germline ends. TCRdb re-called the reads through MiXCR, storing one row per CDR3 protein. Among about 110,000 distinct CDR3 sequences, less than 30% were seen once, and the ten largest hold around 80%. As for this clonotype: Its matching antigen is unknown.

This clonotype originated in a human donor in good health (CMV status not recorded). Some clones in this sample may be carry-over from other donors' samples. Material: CD8+ T cells from cultured PBMCs, obtained from culture after CMV antigen stimulation. The chain combines TRBV25-1 with TRBJ2-5; D not certain. CDR3 nucleotides: TGTGCCAGCAGTGACCCAGAGACCCAGTACTTC. Its translation: CASSDPETQYF.